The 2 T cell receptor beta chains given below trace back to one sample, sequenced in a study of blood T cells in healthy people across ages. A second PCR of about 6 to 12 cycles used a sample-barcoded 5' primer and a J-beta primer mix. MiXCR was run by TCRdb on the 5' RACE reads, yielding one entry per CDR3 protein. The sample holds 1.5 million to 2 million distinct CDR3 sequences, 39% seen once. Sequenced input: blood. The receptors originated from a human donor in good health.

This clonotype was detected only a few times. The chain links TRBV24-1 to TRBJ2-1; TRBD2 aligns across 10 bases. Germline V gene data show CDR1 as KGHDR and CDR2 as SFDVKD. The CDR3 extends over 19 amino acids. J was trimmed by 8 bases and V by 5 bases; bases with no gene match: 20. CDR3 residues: CATSGSALKGAGGLYEQFF. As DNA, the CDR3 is TGTGCCACCAGTGGTTCGGCTCTGAAAGGAGCGGGGGGGCTCTATGAGCAGTTCTTC.

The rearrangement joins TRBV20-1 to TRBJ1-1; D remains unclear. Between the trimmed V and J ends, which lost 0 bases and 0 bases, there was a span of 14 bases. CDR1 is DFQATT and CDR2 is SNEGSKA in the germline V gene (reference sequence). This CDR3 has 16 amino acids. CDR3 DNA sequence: TGCAGTGCTAGAGATTTTCTCGGGCCTATGAACACTGAAGCTTTCTTT. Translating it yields CSARDFLGPMNTEAFF.